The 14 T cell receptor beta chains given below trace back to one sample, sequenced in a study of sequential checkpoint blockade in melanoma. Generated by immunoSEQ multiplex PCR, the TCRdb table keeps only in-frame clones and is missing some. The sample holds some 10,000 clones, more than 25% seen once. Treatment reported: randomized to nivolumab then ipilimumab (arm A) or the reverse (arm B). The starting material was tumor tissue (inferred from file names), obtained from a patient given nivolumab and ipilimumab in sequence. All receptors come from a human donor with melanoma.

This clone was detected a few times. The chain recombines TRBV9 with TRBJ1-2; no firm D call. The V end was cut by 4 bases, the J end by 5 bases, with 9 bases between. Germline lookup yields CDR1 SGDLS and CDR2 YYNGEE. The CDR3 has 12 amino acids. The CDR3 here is CASSWTGYGYTF. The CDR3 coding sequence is TGTGCCAGCAGCTGGACTGGGTATGGCTACACCTTC.

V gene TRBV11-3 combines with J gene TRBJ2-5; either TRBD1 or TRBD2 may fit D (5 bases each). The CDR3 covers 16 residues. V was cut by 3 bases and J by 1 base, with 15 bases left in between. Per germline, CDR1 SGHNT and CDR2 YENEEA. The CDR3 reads CASSFMGRGLQETQYF. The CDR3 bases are TGTGCCAGCAGCTTTATGGGACGGGGCCTCCAAGAGACCCAGTACTTC.

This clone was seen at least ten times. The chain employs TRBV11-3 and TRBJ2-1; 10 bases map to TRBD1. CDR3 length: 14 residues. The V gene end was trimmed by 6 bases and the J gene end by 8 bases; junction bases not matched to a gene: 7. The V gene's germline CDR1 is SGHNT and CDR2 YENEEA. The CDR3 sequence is CASRDRGLWDEQFF. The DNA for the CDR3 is TGTGCCAGCAGGGACAGGGGGTTGTGGGATGAGCAGTTCTTC.

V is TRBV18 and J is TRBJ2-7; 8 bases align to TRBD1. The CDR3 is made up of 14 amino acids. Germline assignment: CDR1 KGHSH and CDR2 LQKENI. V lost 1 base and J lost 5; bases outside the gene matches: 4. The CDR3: CASSPLDRAHEQYF. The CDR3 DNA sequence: TGTGCCAGCTCACCACTGGACAGGGCCCACGAGCAGTACTTC.

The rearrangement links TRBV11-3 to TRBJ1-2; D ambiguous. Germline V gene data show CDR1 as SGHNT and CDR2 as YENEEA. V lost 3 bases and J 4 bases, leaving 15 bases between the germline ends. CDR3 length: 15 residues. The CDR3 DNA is TGTGCCAGCAGCTTGGGGATTTCCCGAGGCTATGGCTACACCTTC. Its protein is CASSLGISRGYGYTF.

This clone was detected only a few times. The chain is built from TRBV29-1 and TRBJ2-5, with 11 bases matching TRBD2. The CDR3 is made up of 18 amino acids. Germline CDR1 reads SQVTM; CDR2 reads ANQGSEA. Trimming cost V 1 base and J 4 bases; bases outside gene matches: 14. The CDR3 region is CSVEVFSGGAVYRETQYF. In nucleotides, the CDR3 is TGCAGCGTTGAAGTATTTAGCGGGGGGGCTGTTTATCGAGAGACCCAGTACTTC. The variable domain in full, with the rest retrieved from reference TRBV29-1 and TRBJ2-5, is SAVISQKPSRDICQRGTSLTIQCQVDSQVTMMFWYRQQPGQSLTLIATANQGSEATYESGFVIDKFPISRPNLTFSTLTVSNMSPEDSSIYLCSVEVFSGGAVYRETQYFGPGTRLLVL.

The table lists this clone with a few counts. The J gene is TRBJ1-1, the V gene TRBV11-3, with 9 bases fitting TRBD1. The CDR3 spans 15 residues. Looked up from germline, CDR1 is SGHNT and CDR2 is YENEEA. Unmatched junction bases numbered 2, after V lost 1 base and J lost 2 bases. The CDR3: CASSLGQGVNTEAFF. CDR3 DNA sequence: TGTGCCAGCAGCTTAGGACAGGGGGTCAACACTGAAGCTTTCTTT.

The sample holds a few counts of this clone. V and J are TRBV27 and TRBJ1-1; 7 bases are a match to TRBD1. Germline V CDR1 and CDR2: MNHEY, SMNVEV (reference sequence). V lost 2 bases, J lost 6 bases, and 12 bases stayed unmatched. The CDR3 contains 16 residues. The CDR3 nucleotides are TGTGCCAGCAGTTTAAATCGAGCAGGGGGTTTGGCTGAAGCTTTCTTT. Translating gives CASSLNRAGGLAEAFF.

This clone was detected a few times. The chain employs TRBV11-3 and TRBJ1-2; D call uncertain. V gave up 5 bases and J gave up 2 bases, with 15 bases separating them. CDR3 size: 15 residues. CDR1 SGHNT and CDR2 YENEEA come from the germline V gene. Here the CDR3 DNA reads TGTGCCAGCAGCCCCGCGGCCGGAGGAAACTATGGCTACACCTTC. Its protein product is CASSPAAGGNYGYTF.

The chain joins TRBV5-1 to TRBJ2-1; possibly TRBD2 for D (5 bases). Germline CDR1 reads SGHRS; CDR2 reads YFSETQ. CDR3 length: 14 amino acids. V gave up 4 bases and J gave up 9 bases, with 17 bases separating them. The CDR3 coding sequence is TGCGCCAGCAGCGTCTCTTTCGCGGGCAGTGAGCAGTTCTTC. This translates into CASSVSFAGSEQFF.

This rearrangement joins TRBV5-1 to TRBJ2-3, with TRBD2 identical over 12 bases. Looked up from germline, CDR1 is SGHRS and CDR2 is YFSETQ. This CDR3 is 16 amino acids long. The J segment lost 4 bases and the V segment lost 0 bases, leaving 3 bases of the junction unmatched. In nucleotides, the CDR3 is TGCGCCAGCAGCTTGGGACTAGCGGGGGTTTCAGATACGCAGTATTTT. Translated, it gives CASSLGLAGVSDTQYF.

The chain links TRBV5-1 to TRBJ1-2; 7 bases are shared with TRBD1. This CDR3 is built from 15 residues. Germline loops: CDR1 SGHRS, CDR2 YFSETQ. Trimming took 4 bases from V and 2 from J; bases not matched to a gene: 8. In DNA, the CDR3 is TGCGCCAGCAGCACCGCCGGGACAGTCAACTATGGCTACACCTTC. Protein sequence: CASSTAGTVNYGYTF.

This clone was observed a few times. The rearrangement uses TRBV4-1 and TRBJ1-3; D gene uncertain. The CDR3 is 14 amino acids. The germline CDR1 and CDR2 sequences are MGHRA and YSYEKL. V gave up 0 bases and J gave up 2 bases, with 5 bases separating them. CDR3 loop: CASSQDRAGNTIYF. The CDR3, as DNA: TGCGCCAGCAGCCAAGATCGAGCTGGAAACACCATATATTTT.

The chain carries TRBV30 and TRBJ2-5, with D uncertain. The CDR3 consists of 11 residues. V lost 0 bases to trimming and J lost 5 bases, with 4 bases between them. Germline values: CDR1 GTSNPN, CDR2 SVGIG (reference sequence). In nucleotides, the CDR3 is TGTGCCTGGAGTGTACGGGAGACCCAGTACTTC. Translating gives CAWSVRETQYF.